This note documents a single T cell receptor (beta chain) sequence. The data are from a study of blood T cell repertoires in COVID-19. Study at large: Spain, Italy and the United States supplied samples that represented acute and convalescent COVID-19. Sources were T cells, B-cell-depleted T cells, or PBMCs; the material itself was cDNA or gDNA.

V was clipped by 7 bases and J by 4 bases, with 9 bases between them. CDR1 is WNHNN, CDR2 SYGVQD, per germline (reference sequence). The CDR3 sequence is 12 residues long. Authors' methods: Reference gene primer amplification yielded estimated nucleated cell counts. TCRdb's copy holds only in-frame clones and misses some; the assay was immunoSEQ multiplex PCR. V and J calls and clone size follow that table, whereas D and trimming were derived from the DNA. The sample lists approximately 96,000 clones; around 90% were seen once. Seattle enrolled patients during active infection and tracked them longitudinally.

This TCR came from a human donor with COVID-19, enrolled during active disease. The donor label of this sample is uncertain. Sequenced input: peripheral blood. The chain couples TRBV10-1 to TRBJ2-3; D is unclear. The CDR3 coding sequence is TGCGCCAGCATGGGCTCGGCAGATACGCAGTATTTT. Translating gives CASMGSADTQYF.